This T cell receptor beta chain was observed in a study of T cell clonotyping in hematopoietic cell transplantation. Germline V CDR1 and CDR2: SGHTA, FQGTGA. Trimming took 5 bases from V and 5 from J; bases not matched to a gene: 4. This CDR3 has 13 residues. The assay was immunoSEQ multiplex PCR, and TCRdb's table has in-frame clones only and misses some. The top ten hold about 5.3% of the sample, which has tens of thousands of clones, about four fifths seen once. The time point denotes: recipient sample about 28 days before transplant, after cytoreduction. The material was peripheral blood mononuclear cells, obtained before stem cell transplant. The TCR originated in a man in his fifties or sixties with myelodysplastic syndrome. Some clones in this sample may be carry-over from other donors' samples. The chain combines TRBV7-3 with TRBJ2-5, with 8 bases aligning to TRBD1. The CDR3 DNA is TGTGCCAGCAGCCCCGACAGGGGCGAGACCCAGTACTTC. Amino acids: CASSPDRGETQYF. Full variable domain (rest looked up from reference TRBV7-3 and TRBJ2-5): GAGVSQTPSNKVTEKGKYVELRCDPISGHTALYWYRQSLGQGPEFLIYFQGTGAADDSGLPNDRFFAVRPEGSVSTLKIQRTERGDSAVYLCASSPDRGETQYFGPGTRLLVL.